This TCR beta chain was observed in a study of CD8+ T cells in alopecia areata. Both CD4+ and CD8+ T cells were separated by sorting PBMCs. The germline V gene encodes CDR1 LGHNA and CDR2 YSLEER. Trimming removed 2 bases at V and 8 bases at J, with 16 bases between. This CDR3 spans 15 amino acids. RNA extraction was followed by reverse transcription into cDNA, which acted as the sequencing template. Some clones are missing from TCRdb's copy, which holds only in-frame ones; the method was immunoSEQ multiplex PCR. This sample has 65,000 to 100,000 clones, with roughly 51% found just once. V and J are TRBV4-3 and TRBJ2-4, with a possible D match to TRBD2 (7 bases). This sequence was found in a human donor with alopecia areata. What was sequenced was NKG2D-high CD8+ T cells sorted from blood. The CDR3 loop reads CASSQSGGALDIQYF. CDR3 bases: TGCGCCAGCAGCCAATCTGGGGGGGCGCTGGACATTCAGTACTTC.